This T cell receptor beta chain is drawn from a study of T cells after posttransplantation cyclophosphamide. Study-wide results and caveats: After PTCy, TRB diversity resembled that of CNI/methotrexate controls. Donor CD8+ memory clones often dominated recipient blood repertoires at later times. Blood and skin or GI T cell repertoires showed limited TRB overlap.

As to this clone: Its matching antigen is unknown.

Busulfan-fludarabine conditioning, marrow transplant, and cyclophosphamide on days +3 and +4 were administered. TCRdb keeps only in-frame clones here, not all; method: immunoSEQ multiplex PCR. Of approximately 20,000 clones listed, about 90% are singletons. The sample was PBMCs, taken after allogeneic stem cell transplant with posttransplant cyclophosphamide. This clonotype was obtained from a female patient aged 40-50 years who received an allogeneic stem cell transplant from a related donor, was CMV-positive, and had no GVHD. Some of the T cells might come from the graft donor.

The CDR3 is CASSVGGTHSYEQYF. The CDR3 DNA is TGTGCCAGCAGCGTAGGAGGGACACACTCCTACGAGCAGTACTTC. The V and J genes are TRBV9 and TRBJ2-7; TRBD1 is a possible D gene (6 bases). The CDR3 totals 15 residues. The germline V gene has CDR1 SGDLS and CDR2 YYNGEE. Trimming removed 0 bases at V and 0 bases at J, with 10 bases between.